These T cell receptor beta chains were read from a single sample in a study of T cells in Graves' hyperthyroidism and ophthalmopathy. TCRdb re-called the multiplex PCR reads through MiXCR, storing one row per CDR3 protein. The sample records approximately 620,000 distinct CDR3 sequences, more than 11% being singletons. The sequenced sample was blood. The source of these receptors is a woman in her thirties with Graves' hyperthyroidism that later progressed to Graves' ophthalmopathy. The CDR3 runs from the conserved cysteine through the conserved F or W. Each record gives: V gene, clone size, J gene, D gene, CDR3 DNA, CDR3 protein. A D gene is named only where the DNA matches it firmly. The size entry is marked missing in some rows and otherwise reads once, few, many or a size class.

v_call: TRBV28
clone_size: many
j_call: TRBJ2-7
d_call: -
cdr3_nt: TGTGCCAGCATGAGTCGTCCGGCTGGGGGCGAGCAGTACTTC
cdr3_aa: CASMSRPAGGEQYF

v_call: TRBV20-1
clone_size: many
j_call: TRBJ2-4
d_call: -
cdr3_nt: TGCAGTGCTAGGGAAGGACTTCGAGGGTCTCTGATTCAGTACTTC
cdr3_aa: CSAREGLRGSLIQYF

v_call: TRBV30
clone_size: many
j_call: TRBJ2-7
d_call: TRBD1
cdr3_nt: TGTGCCTGGAGGACAGGGGGCACCTACGAGCAGTACTTC
cdr3_aa: CAWRTGGTYEQYF

v_call: TRBV7-2
clone_size: many
j_call: TRBJ2-7
d_call: TRBD2
cdr3_nt: TGTGCCAGCAGTCCGAAGGGCGGGAGCCGGGAGGAGCAGTACTTC
cdr3_aa: CASSPKGGSREEQYF

v_call: TRBV29-1
clone_size: few
j_call: TRBJ2-7
d_call: TRBD2
cdr3_nt: TGCAGCGTTGTGGGACCGGGTGGCGGGGGCGAGCAGTACTTC
cdr3_aa: CSVVGPGGGGEQYF

v_call: TRBV7-9
clone_size: -
j_call: TRBJ2-7
d_call: -
cdr3_nt: TGTGCCAGCAGCTTAGACTGGGACCCTTCCTACGAGCAGTACTTC
cdr3_aa: CASSLDWDPSYEQYF

v_call: TRBV12-3/TRBV12-4
clone_size: many
j_call: TRBJ1-3
d_call: TRBD1
cdr3_nt: TGTGCCACCGACAGGGCCTCTGGAAACACCATATATTTT
cdr3_aa: CATDRASGNTIYF

v_call: TRBV7-9
clone_size: many
j_call: TRBJ2-3
d_call: -
cdr3_nt: TGTGCCAGCACTCCCCAGGGGAGCGGGGTCGACACAGATACGCAGTATTTT
cdr3_aa: CASTPQGSGVDTDTQYF

v_call: TRBV27
clone_size: many
j_call: TRBJ2-5
d_call: TRBD2
cdr3_nt: TGTGCCAGCAGTTTCGGGACTAGCGGGAGTCAAGAGACCCAGTACTTC
cdr3_aa: CASSFGTSGSQETQYF

v_call: TRBV19
clone_size: many
j_call: TRBJ1-2
d_call: -
cdr3_nt: TGTGCCAGTAGTATACGACCTACAGCTAACTATGGCTACACCTTC
cdr3_aa: CASSIRPTANYGYTF